The rows below give T cell receptor beta chains drawn from one sample of a study of T cell responses to AZD1222 COVID-19 vaccine. Clones were read by immunoSEQ multiplex PCR, and TCRdb kept only the in-frame ones, dropping some. The sample consists of 100,000 to 150,000 clones, over 75% of them appearing once. The source material was peripheral blood, sampled on day 0 of AZD1222 vaccination. Receptors originate from an adult in good health. Both conserved end residues are part of each CDR3. A clone size is listed for some rows: how often the clone was seen (once, few, many), or a class if it is expanded.

clone_size	v_call	j_call	cdr3_aa
once	TRBV18	TRBJ1-1	CASSPGAAGKNTEAFF
NA	TRBV6-6	TRBJ2-2	CASSNQGSAGELFF
NA	TRBV7-8	TRBJ2-2	CASSLWVANTGELFF
NA	TRBV2	TRBJ2-1	CASSPPIGLAGNEQFF
NA	TRBV6-5	TRBJ1-1	CASSRGTRGTEAFF
NA	TRBV6-5	TRBJ1-2	CASSLEQNYGYTF
few	TRBV30	TRBJ2-7	CAWSSGTPNEQYF
NA	TRBV11-2	TRBJ2-7	CASSPRPGQGAGEQYF
NA	TRBV30	TRBJ1-1	CAWSMAVNTEAFF
once	TRBV18	TRBJ1-1	CASSTNYNTEAFF
NA	TRBV4-3	TRBJ2-7	CASSLGQGRNEQYF
NA	TRBV10-3	TRBJ2-3	CATGPKSTDTQYF
few	TRBV7-9	TRBJ1-3	CASSFGGSLGNTIYF
NA	TRBV10-3	TRBJ2-7	CAIAVRSSGRAYEQYF
NA	TRBV4-1	TRBJ2-3	CASRIGQGSDTQYF
NA	TRBV18	TRBJ2-7	CASSLQTGYEQYF
NA	TRBV9	TRBJ1-1	CASSVTGGNTEAFF
NA	TRBV18	TRBJ2-7	CASSPLDRGSYEQYF
NA	TRBV9	TRBJ2-1	CASSPRAVSYNEQFF
NA	TRBV7-3	TRBJ1-1	CASSLTPAMNTEAFF
NA	TRBV6-5	TRBJ2-1	CATRPWTSGSYEQFF
NA	TRBV18	TRBJ1-5	CASSPLPVHTTGSNQPQHF
NA	TRBV7-2	TRBJ2-1	CASSSGLWGYNEQFF
NA	TRBV6-5	TRBJ1-2	CASRRTGSGYTF
NA	TRBV5-4	TRBJ2-7	CASSPTFRTRNYEQYF
NA	TRBV6-4	TRBJ1-5	CASSEQGMGQPQHF
NA	TRBV5-1	TRBJ2-1	CASRYTPSGGGNEQFF
NA	TRBV6-5	TRBJ1-1	CASSFGAEAFF
once	TRBV5-8	TRBJ2-7	CASSLAGGQASYEQYF
NA	TRBV5-1	TRBJ2-7	CASSLAGVRRSEEQYF
NA	TRBV11-2	TRBJ2-7	CASSLGTEPAYEQYF
NA	TRBV6-4	TRBJ2-1	CASRALRALFNEQFF
NA	TRBV10-3	TRBJ2-2	CAISDGTSGSIGTGELFF
NA	TRBV10-3	TRBJ2-2	CAISESVGELFF
NA	TRBV29-1	TRBJ2-2	CSVARLDNTGELFF
NA	TRBV9	TRBJ2-1	CASSGGTSSYNEQFF
NA	TRBV9	TRBJ2-2	CASSPYAGNGELFF
NA	TRBV14	TRBJ1-1	CARPVSEAFF
NA	TRBV19	TRBJ2-7	CASSRRGAGGAYEQYF
few	TRBV21-1	TRBJ1-5	CASSKALLAGDQPQHF
NA	TRBV6-5	TRBJ2-3	CASSQIGAYTDTQYF
NA	TRBV6-5	TRBJ2-2	CASSPWTGPTGELFF
NA	TRBV28	TRBJ1-1	CASKDRVEAFF
NA	TRBV3-1/TRBV3-2	TRBJ1-3	CASSQDPSRNGNTIYF
NA	TRBV9	TRBJ1-3	CASSLGQGSSGNTIYF
NA	TRBV11-3	TRBJ2-1	CASSLAGLAGNEQFF
NA	TRBV24-1	TRBJ2-3	CATSDPTGGERDTQYF
NA	TRBV29-1	TRBJ2-5	CSVDGVAGGRETQYF
NA	TRBV10-2	TRBJ2-2	CASSVGPGELFF
NA	TRBV20-1	TRBJ2-1	CSALREEQFF